These 24 T cell receptor beta chains were sequenced from one sample in a study of T cell repertoires in cytomegalovirus infection. Each CDR3 protein is one row after TCRdb ran MiXCR on the reads. The top ten hold around half of the sample, which has 250,000 or so distinct CDR3 sequences, about 18% seen once. Sequenced: CD8+ T cells from PBMCs. The receptors here all came from a human donor in good health (CMV status not recorded). Some clones in this sample may be carry-over from other donors' samples.

This clonotype came up many times. The chain employs TRBV20-1 and TRBJ1-1; D gene ambiguous. The CDR3 is 11 amino acids. Looked up from germline, CDR1 is DFQATT and CDR2 is SNEGSKA (reference sequence). With 2 bases removed from V and 11 bases from J, the gap between germline ends came to 12 bases. The CDR3 protein is CSARHARTAFF. CDR3 bases: TGCAGTGCTAGACACGCCCGAACGGCTTTCTTT.

This clonotype was seen at least ten times. The rearrangement uses TRBV7-2 and TRBJ2-5; the D gene is possibly TRBD1 (6 bases). This CDR3 contains 13 residues. In germline, CDR1 is SGHTA, CDR2 FQGNSA. Trimming stripped 5 bases from V and 5 bases from J, with 12 bases between. CDR3 in DNA: TGTGCCAGCAGCCAGGGGACAAGGGAGACCCAGTACTTC. It translates to CASSQGTRETQYF. The full variable domain, rest sourced from reference TRBV7-2 and TRBJ2-5, is GAGVSQSPSNKVTEKGKDVELRCDPISGHTALYWYRQSLGQGLEFLIYFQGNSAPDKSGLPSDRFSAERTGGSVSTLTIQRTQQEDSAVYLCASSQGTRETQYFGPGTRLLVL.

This sequence joins TRBV20-1 and TRBJ2-1, with D perhaps TRBD2 (6 bases). The CDR3 has 14 amino acids. The germline CDR1 and CDR2 sequences are DFQATT and SNEGSKA (reference sequence). V lost 5 bases and J 8 bases, leaving 19 bases between the germline ends. CDR3 sequence (DNA): TGCAGTGCTTTCCCTGAAAGGGACTTCCATGAGCAGTTCTTC. This sequence encodes CSAFPERDFHEQFF.

This clonotype came up many times. The chain links TRBV27 to TRBJ1-2, with D possibly matching TRBD1 (5 bases). This CDR3 has 12 residues. In germline, CDR1 is MNHEY, CDR2 SMNVEV (reference sequence). Trimming removed 2 bases at V and 4 bases at J, with 5 bases between. The CDR3 reads CASSLRGYGYTF. In nucleotides, the CDR3 is TGTGCCAGCAGTTTAAGGGGCTATGGCTACACCTTC.

V and J are TRBV5-6 and TRBJ2-7; 7 bases map to TRBD2. With V trimmed by 4 bases and J by 2 bases, 6 bases remained unmatched. CDR3 length: 14 amino acids. Looked up from germline, CDR1 is SGHDT and CDR2 is YYEEEE. This CDR3 is CASSPGGGAYEQYF. Here the CDR3 DNA reads TGTGCCAGCAGCCCGGGGGGTGGAGCCTACGAGCAGTACTTC.

The chain is built from TRBV28 and TRBJ2-7; 10 bases are shared with TRBD2. The junction had 9 bases not matched to a gene; V was cut back by 7 bases and J by 3 bases. This CDR3 has 15 residues. Germline values: CDR1 MDHEN, CDR2 SYDVKM. The CDR3 region is CASTWTSGTFYEQYF. The CDR3 DNA sequence: TGTGCCAGCACCTGGACTAGCGGAACCTTCTACGAGCAGTACTTC.

This clonotype was seen at least ten times. The rearrangement joins TRBV7-9 to TRBJ1-2; the D is unclear. The germline gives CDR1 SEHNR, CDR2 FQNEAQ (reference sequence). V was clipped by 4 bases and J by 0 bases, with 15 bases between them. The CDR3 spans 16 residues. The CDR3 DNA sequence: TGTGCCAGCAGCTCCGTTTTTGGAAGATCTAACTATGGCTACACCTTC. It encodes CASSSVFGRSNYGYTF.

This clonotype showed up many times. V and J are TRBV12-3 or TRBV12-4 and TRBJ1-5, with 8 bases lining up with TRBD1. Trimming removed 7 bases from V and 4 bases from J; junction bases left unmatched: 6. The CDR3 has 14 amino acids. CDR3 loop: CASNDRGRNQPQHF. Written as DNA, the CDR3 is TGTGCCAGCAACGACAGGGGAAGGAATCAGCCCCAGCATTTT.

This clonotype was seen ten or more times. V and J are TRBV7-9 and TRBJ2-7; D remains ambiguous. The CDR3 consists of 12 residues. Germline V gene data show CDR1 as SEHNR and CDR2 as FQNEAQ (reference sequence). The V end lost 4 bases, the J end lost 0 bases, and 4 bases lay between the germline ends. CDR3 protein: CASSSLSYEQYF. The CDR3 coding sequence is TGTGCCAGCAGCTCCCTCTCCTACGAGCAGTACTTC.

This clonotype was picked up a small number of times. This sequence joins TRBV10-2 and TRBJ1-1; maybe TRBD1 (5 bases). Trimming took 1 base from V and 6 from J, leaving 9 bases between them. The CDR3 length is 13 residues. Germline V lookup: CDR1 WSHSY, CDR2 SAAADI. In DNA form, the CDR3 reads TGCGCCAGCAGTGAGTGGGACGGGGCTGAAGCTTTCTTT. It yields the protein CASSEWDGAEAFF.

The V gene is TRBV7-6, the J gene TRBJ1-2, with 7 nucleotides matching TRBD1. With V trimmed by 6 bases and J by 5 bases, 9 bases remained unmatched. The CDR3 sequence is 14 residues long. CDR1 SGHVS and CDR2 FNYEAQ come from the germline V gene. CDR3 sequence: CASRGATGPYGYTF. The CDR3 DNA sequence: TGTGCCAGCAGGGGGGCGACAGGGCCATATGGCTACACCTTC.

Ten or more counts support this clonotype. The J gene is TRBJ2-1, the V gene TRBV7-9, with D perhaps matching TRBD1 (5 bases). V dropped 6 bases and J dropped 4 bases, with 16 bases sitting between them. The germline gives CDR1 SEHNR, CDR2 FQNEAQ (reference sequence). The CDR3 totals 15 residues. The CDR3 nucleotides are TGTGCCAGCAGAAGGTTGACAGCCCGATACAATGAGCAGTTCTTC. Translated: CASRRLTARYNEQFF.

This clonotype was detected many times. The chain carries TRBV7-9 and TRBJ1-3; D ambiguous. Per germline, CDR1 SEHNR and CDR2 FQNEAQ (reference sequence). V lost 2 bases, J lost 0 bases, and 11 bases lay in between. The CDR3 length is 16 residues. This CDR3 is CASSLSFAGSGNTIYF. The DNA of the CDR3 is TGTGCCAGCAGCTTATCGTTCGCCGGCTCTGGAAACACCATATATTTT.

This clonotype occurred many times. This sequence joins TRBV7-9 and TRBJ2-1; 7 nucleotides match TRBD2. Unmatched junction bases numbered 10, after V lost 5 bases and J lost 0 bases. This CDR3 region has 17 residues. Per the germline V gene, CDR1 is SEHNR and CDR2 is FQNEAQ (reference sequence). The CDR3 DNA follows: TGTGCCAGCAGCCCCATCTTAGCGGGTTTCTCCTACAATGAGCAGTTCTTC. Translation: CASSPILAGFSYNEQFF.

The V and J genes are TRBV29-1 and TRBJ2-5; 9 positions match TRBD1. There are 17 residues in the CDR3. CDR1 and CDR2 from the germline V gene are SQVTM and ANQGSEA. Unmatched junction bases numbered 13, after V lost 1 base and J lost 4 bases. CDR3 residues: CSVEGAITGGPSETQYF. The CDR3 DNA reads as TGCAGCGTTGAAGGTGCAATTACAGGGGGCCCGTCAGAGACCCAGTACTTC.

The gene calls are TRBV28 and TRBJ1-1; D gene ambiguous. In germline, CDR1 is MDHEN, CDR2 SYDVKM. The CDR3 sequence is 18 residues long. V shed 1 base and J shed 1 base, with 19 bases lying between them. The CDR3 region has the DNA TGTGCCAGCAGTTTATCGGCTGAGACGGTGGGCCCGAACACTGAAGCTTTCTTT. This gives the protein CASSLSAETVGPNTEAFF.

Many counts were recorded for this clonotype. V usage is TRBV10-2 and J usage is TRBJ1-1, with no clear D. Trimming pared 5 bases from V and 2 bases from J, leaving 12 bases between. Germline V gene sequence: CDR1 WSHSY, CDR2 SAAADI. The length of the CDR3 is 14 residues. CDR3 bases: TGCGCCAGCAGTATGACACGAGCAAACACTGAAGCTTTCTTT. Residues: CASSMTRANTEAFF.

In its sample, this clonotype was seen many times. The gene calls are TRBV7-9 and TRBJ2-1; 10 nucleotides line up with TRBD2. This CDR3 comprises 15 residues. With V trimmed by 5 bases and J by 9 bases, 10 bases remained unmatched. The germline V gene has CDR1 SEHNR and CDR2 FQNEAQ (reference sequence). In nucleotides, the CDR3 is TGTGCCAGCAGCGAGATAGCGGGGGGTTTATCTGAGCAGTTCTTC. Amino acid sequence: CASSEIAGGLSEQFF.

The rearrangement joins TRBV5-6 to TRBJ2-7; 7 bases agree with TRBD1. The germline V gene has CDR1 SGHDT and CDR2 YYEEEE. The junction had 11 bases not matched to a gene; V was cut back by 3 bases and J by 5 bases. CDR3 size: 15 residues. The DNA for the CDR3 is TGTGCCAGCAGCTGCCCCAGGCTTCAGGGGGACGAGCAGTACTTC. Its translation: CASSCPRLQGDEQYF. Filled out from reference TRBV5-6 and TRBJ2-7, the complete variable domain reads DAGVTQSPTHLIKTRGQQVTLRCSPKSGHDTVSWYQQALGQGPQFIFQYYEEEERQRGNFPDRFSGHQFPNYSSELNVNALLLGDSALYLCASSCPRLQGDEQYFGPGTRLTVT.

This clonotype appeared a few times. This chain uses TRBV7-9 with TRBJ1-6; D might be TRBD1 (5 bases). The CDR3 length is 13 residues. CDR1 and CDR2 (germline): SEHNR, FQNEAQ (reference sequence). The V gene lost 8 bases and the J gene lost 8 bases, with 13 bases spanning the gap. CDR3 DNA sequence: TGTGCCAGCCGAGGGGCTGGTGATTCACCCCTCCACTTT. It specifies CASRGAGDSPLHF.

The table lists this clonotype with a count of one. The chain employs TRBV5-1 and TRBJ2-2; 8 bases are shared with TRBD1. The CDR3 extends over 17 amino acids. In germline, CDR1 is SGHRS, CDR2 YFSETQ. The V segment lost 0 bases and the J segment 6 bases; nucleotides outside the gene matches: 10. The CDR3 sequence is CASSLAERQGPPGELFF. DNA for the CDR3: TGCGCCAGCAGCTTGGCCGAGCGACAGGGGCCCCCCGGGGAGCTGTTTTTT.

This sequence joins TRBV11-2 and TRBJ2-7; tentative D call: TRBD2 (5 bases). V shed 5 bases and J shed 5 bases, with 16 bases lying between them. The CDR3 runs to 14 residues. Germline-derived CDR1 and CDR2 are SGHAT and FQNNGV. CDR3 in DNA: TGTGCCAGCAGCGCAGTGGCGGGTTTAGACGAGCAGTACTTC. Translated, it gives CASSAVAGLDEQYF.

V is TRBV2 and J is TRBJ2-7, with 7 positions matching TRBD2. Germline-derived CDR1 and CDR2 are SNHLY and FYNNEI. This CDR3 region has 14 residues. V lost 9 bases and J lost 1; bases outside the gene matches: 9. The CDR3 sequence is CASLRGVASYEQYF. CDR3 coding DNA: TGTGCCAGTCTACGGGGGGTAGCTTCCTACGAGCAGTACTTC.

The genes are TRBV11-2 and TRBJ1-6; D gene uncertain. The length of the CDR3 is 14 residues. The germline V and J ends were trimmed by 1 base and 5 bases, with 6 bases remaining between them. Germline CDR1 and CDR2: SGHAT and FQNNGV. In DNA form, the CDR3 reads TGTGCCAGCAGCTTAGCGTGGGATAATTCACCCCTCCACTTT. Its translation: CASSLAWDNSPLHF.